These 16 T cell receptor beta chains were all obtained from the same sample, sequenced in a study of cytomegalovirus exposure and HLA in healthy donors. The study ran its PCR with 60 Vbeta and 13 Jbeta primers. Generated by immunoSEQ multiplex PCR, the TCRdb table keeps only in-frame clones and is missing some. This table holds approximately 140,000 clones, around two thirds found once. Sequencing input: PBMCs. The source is a human donor in good health.

This clone was observed once. This chain uses TRBV11-1 with TRBJ2-5; maybe TRBD1 (5 bases). Germline CDR1 and CDR2: SGHAT and FQDESV (reference sequence). The CDR3 totals 16 residues. V lost 2 bases and J 4 bases, leaving 17 bases between the germline ends. The CDR3 coding sequence is TGTGCCAGCAGCTTACAACTTCGGGCAAGGGGAGAGACCCAGTACTTC. The encoded protein is CASSLQLRARGETQYF. Drawing the rest from reference TRBV11-1 and TRBJ2-5, the complete variable domain is EAEVAQSPRYKITEKSQAVAFWCDPISGHATLYWYRQILGQGPELLVQFQDESVVDDSQLPKDRFSAERLKGVDSTLKIQPAELGDSAMYLCASSLQLRARGETQYFGPGTRLLVL.

The chain combines TRBV5-4 with TRBJ2-3, with 9 bases matching TRBD1. After removal of 0 bases from V and 14 bases from J, the junction contained 10 bases not matched to a gene. Germline V CDR1 and CDR2: SGHNT, YYREEE (reference sequence). This CDR3 is built from 14 residues. Here the CDR3 DNA reads TGTGCCAGCAGCTTGGCGTGGACAGGGGCCCCTACGTATTTT. It specifies CASSLAWTGAPTYF.

This clone was counted a few times. The chain carries TRBV10-1 and TRBJ2-7; 10 bases agree with TRBD2. After removal of 4 bases from V and 5 bases from J, the junction contained 5 bases not matched to a gene. The CDR3 totals 14 residues. The germline V gene has CDR1 WNHNN and CDR2 SYGVQD (reference sequence). The CDR3 DNA reads TGCGCCAGCAGTGCAGCGGGGGGGTACCACGAGCAGTACTTC. This gives the protein CASSAAGGYHEQYF.

The chain employs TRBV2 and TRBJ2-6, with a possible D match to TRBD1 (5 bases). This CDR3 is built from 17 residues. The V end was cut by 4 bases, the J end by 1 base, with 14 bases between. The germline V gene encodes CDR1 SNHLY and CDR2 FYNNEI. CDR3 nucleotide sequence: TGTGCCAGCAGTGGGGCAGGGATTGATTCTGGGGCCAACGTCCTGACTTTC. It specifies CASSGAGIDSGANVLTF.

This clone was seen only a few times. The chain uses TRBV5-5 and TRBJ1-2; no definite D call. Germline values: CDR1 SGHKS, CDR2 YYEKEE (reference sequence). Trimming took 1 base from V and 7 from J, leaving 11 bases between them. The CDR3 is made up of 13 amino acids. DNA for the CDR3: TGTGCCAGCAGCTTGTCTGCTGTCAGTGGCTACACCTTC. Translating gives CASSLSAVSGYTF.

Only a few counts were recorded for this clone. The rearrangement uses TRBV5-1 and TRBJ1-4; the match to TRBD1 covers 8 bases. With V trimmed by 0 bases and J by 7 bases, 2 bases remained unmatched. Germline CDR1 and CDR2: SGHRS and YFSETQ. CDR3 length equals 14 residues. The CDR3 protein is CASSLDRGFEKLFF. The DNA for the CDR3 is TGCGCCAGCAGCTTGGACAGGGGGTTTGAAAAACTGTTTTTT.

The rearrangement links TRBV6-6 to TRBJ2-5; TRBD1 aligns across 10 bases. CDR1 is MNHNY, CDR2 SVGAGI, per germline (reference sequence). The CDR3 consists of 14 residues. The J segment lost 4 bases and the V segment lost 1 base, leaving 0 bases of the junction unmatched. CDR3 bases: TGTGCCAGCAGTTACTGGACAGGGGGAGAGACCCAGTACTTC. Translating gives CASSYWTGGETQYF.

V gene TRBV4-2 combines with J gene TRBJ2-7; D may be TRBD2 (5 bases). Trimming left V 3 bases short and J 3 bases short, with 9 bases between. There are 13 residues in the CDR3. Germline V gene data show CDR1 as LGHNA and CDR2 as YNFKEQ. This CDR3 is CASSHGISYEQYF. In nucleotides, the CDR3 is TGTGCCAGCAGCCACGGGATTAGCTACGAGCAGTACTTC.

The V and J genes are TRBV5-1 and TRBJ1-1, with D tentatively TRBD1 (5 bases). The V gene lost 0 bases and the J gene lost 7 bases, with 13 bases spanning the gap. CDR1 SGHRS and CDR2 YFSETQ come from the germline V gene. The CDR3 consists of 14 residues. The CDR3 spells CASSLVVGAFEAFF. The CDR3 coding sequence is TGCGCCAGCAGCTTGGTCGTTGGGGCCTTTGAAGCTTTCTTT.

The chain combines TRBV7-2 with TRBJ1-3; D is undetermined. This CDR3 is 13 amino acids long. The germline CDR1 and CDR2 sequences are SGHTA and FQGNSA. The V and J ends lost 2 bases and 0 bases respectively, with 2 bases between them. CDR3 loop: CASSLHSGNTIYF. DNA for the CDR3: TGTGCCAGCAGCTTACACTCTGGAAACACCATATATTTT.

The V and J genes are TRBV7-9 and TRBJ2-5; D is unclear. Looked up from germline, CDR1 is SEHNR and CDR2 is FQNEAQ (reference sequence). V was shortened by 5 bases and J by 5 bases, with 15 bases between the two germline ends. The CDR3 is 14 residues long. In nucleotides, the CDR3 is TGTGCCAGCAGCCCTCCGTCTCGGTCGGAGACCCAGTACTTC. This codes for CASSPPSRSETQYF.

The chain carries TRBV2 and TRBJ2-7; 9 nucleotides agree with TRBD2. The germline gives CDR1 SNHLY, CDR2 FYNNEI. V dropped 6 bases and J dropped 6; count of bases not matched to a gene: 15. The CDR3 spans 16 residues. CDR3 bases: TGTGCCAGCAGGGCCCGAGATAGCGGGAGCGGGATCGAGCAGTACTTC. Translation: CASRARDSGSGIEQYF.

CDR3 region: CASSMGPPRTREQFF. The DNA for the CDR3 is TGTGCCAGTAGCATGGGGCCACCGCGGACACGTGAGCAGTTCTTC. The chain combines TRBV19 with TRBJ2-1; D is perhaps TRBD1 (5 bases). Germline V CDR1 and CDR2: LNHDA, SQIVND (reference sequence). The V and J ends lost 6 bases and 9 bases respectively, with 21 bases between them. This CDR3 is 15 amino acids long. The complete variable domain, with remaining parts taken from reference TRBV19 and TRBJ2-1, reads DGGITQSPKYLFRKEGQNVTLSCEQNLNHDAMYWYRQDPGQGLRLIYYSQIVNDFQKGDIAEGYSVSREKKESFPLTVTSAQKNPTAFYLCASSMGPPRTREQFFGPGTRLTVL.

The CDR3 DNA sequence: TGCGCCAGCAGCCGCGTGGGCCACGAGCAGTACTTC. Protein: CASSRVGHEQYF. The chain recombines TRBV4-3 with TRBJ2-7, with D unclear. The CDR3 is 12 residues long. V was cut by 4 bases and J by 5 bases, with 9 bases left in between. Germline V gene sequence: CDR1 LGHNA, CDR2 YSLEER.

This chain connects TRBV5-6 to TRBJ1-6; 7 positions match TRBD1. Germline V gene sequence: CDR1 SGHDT, CDR2 YYEEEE. Trimming cost V 4 bases and J 9 bases; bases outside gene matches: 10. This CDR3 has 15 residues. The CDR3 loop reads CASSRTGTVGSPLHF. DNA for the CDR3: TGTGCCAGCAGCCGAACCGGGACAGTCGGTTCACCCCTCCACTTT.

The gene calls are TRBV12-1 and TRBJ2-3; TRBD2 reflects the table's D call only, with no check against the DNA. TRBV12-1 is deemed a pseudogene. The CDR3 has 19 residues. The DNA for the CDR3 is TGTGCCAGCAGCTCCCGGACTAGCGGGAGGGCCCCTAGCACAGATATGCAGTATTTT. Its protein product is CASSSRTSGRAPSTDMQYF.